This T cell receptor (beta chain) is drawn from a study of cytomegalovirus exposure and HLA in healthy donors. Primers included in the PCR were 60 Vbeta and 13 Jbeta primers. Clones were read by immunoSEQ multiplex PCR, and TCRdb kept only the in-frame ones, dropping some. Among 120,000 to 150,000 clones listed, around 72% were seen once. With V trimmed by 2 bases and J by 7 bases, 10 bases remained unmatched. From germline, CDR1 is SQVTM and CDR2 ANQGSEA. The CDR3 extends over 16 amino acids. In regard to this clone: Its target is unknown.

Findings and limits, study-wide: The authors listed some 160 TCR beta chains as cytomegalovirus-associated. Prior analysis indicated that the majority of TCR beta V segments exhibited productivity approximately 87% or approximately 30% of the time. There were some public TCRs occurring in many donors, but most TCR sequences were rare. A link between a missense DCLRE1C variant and TCR beta V- and J-gene trimming emerged from a later analysis.

The TCR comes from a man aged 35 to 55 in good health and CMV-seronegative. The rearrangement joins TRBV29-1 to TRBJ2-1; 11 nucleotides align to TRBD2. The sequenced material came from PBMCs. The CDR3 here is CSVETSGSRMTNEQFF. CDR3 in DNA: TGCAGCGTTGAAACTAGCGGGAGTAGAATGACGAATGAGCAGTTCTTC.